One T cell receptor (beta chain) is described in this entry. The data were taken from a study of blood T cells in healthy people across ages. Alongside a J-beta primer mix, a sample-barcoded 5' primer served in a second PCR lasting about 7 to 12 cycles. TCRdb reprocessed the 5' RACE reads with MiXCR, giving one entry per CDR3 protein. The sample contains over 600,000 distinct CDR3 sequences, about 47% of which appear only once. Deletions cut 3 bases from V and 8 bases from J, with 16 bases between. There are 14 residues in the CDR3. Germline V lookup: CDR1 DFQATT, CDR2 SNEGSKA (reference sequence). The sample comprised blood. The clonotype comes from a man older than 75 in good health. V and J are TRBV20-1 and TRBJ1-4, with D possibly being TRBD1 (6 bases). CDR3 bases: TGCAGTGCTAGTAGGGGGAGGGGAGACGAAAAACTGTTTTTT. Translation: CSASRGRGDEKLFF.